The rows below give T cell receptor beta chains drawn from one sample of a study of Ad26.COV2.S vaccination and SARS-CoV-2 variants. Assay used: immunoSEQ multiplex PCR; TCRdb lists only in-frame clones, some missing. Of some 320,000 clones listed, more than 70% were seen once; the top ten hold 1.5% to 2%. The material sequenced was peripheral blood, taken in a trial of Ad26.COV2.S vaccine versus placebo. The receptors were sampled from a person aged 18-60 years who received the Ad26.COV2.S COVID-19 vaccine or a placebo. Each CDR3 is given with its conserved first and last residue. Fields, in order: J gene, clone size, V gene, D gene, CDR3 DNA, CDR3 protein. A D gene is named only where the DNA matches it firmly. Some rows have no size entry. The others give once, few or many, or a class for an expanded clone.

TRBJ2-3 | NA | TRBV29-1 | NA | TGCAGCGCTCCGCCCACAGGCCGATGCACAGATACGCAGTATTTT | CSAPPTGRCTDTQYF
TRBJ2-7 | NA | TRBV7-9 | TRBD1 | TGTGCCAGCAGCTTAGCGCGGGACAGGGGGGCCTACGAGCAGTACTTC | CASSLARDRGAYEQYF
TRBJ2-1 | NA | TRBV4-1 | TRBD2 | TGCGCCAGCAGCCAATACAAAGAGCGGGGGGGCTTTCGGTATGTGGAGTTCTTC | CASSQYKERGGFRYVEFF
TRBJ1-2 | NA | TRBV7-2 | TRBD1 | TGTGCCAGCAGCTTAGCGCCCGGACAGGGGGACTATGGCTACACCTTC | CASSLAPGQGDYGYTF
TRBJ1-2 | NA | TRBV18 | TRBD1 | TGTGCCAGCTCACCACTTCAGGGGGAAGGCTATGGCTACACCTTC | CASSPLQGEGYGYTF
TRBJ1-1 | NA | TRBV10-3 | NA | TGTGCCATCAGGGTAAACCTGATGAACACTGAAGCTTTCTTT | CAIRVNLMNTEAFF
TRBJ1-2 | NA | TRBV4-3 | NA | TGCGCCAGCAGCCAAGACGGGTCCTATGGCTACACCTTC | CASSQDGSYGYTF
TRBJ1-1 | NA | TRBV18 | NA | TGTGCCAGCTCACCACCGGGCCAGAACAAGAACACTGAAGCTTTCTTT | CASSPPGQNKNTEAFF
TRBJ2-7 | NA | TRBV5-6 | NA | TGTGCCAGCAGCTTATGGACGGCTAAGGGTCTCTACGAGCAGTACTTC | CASSLWTAKGLYEQYF
TRBJ1-5 | NA | TRBV9 | NA | TGTGCCAGCAGCCCGAGACCCGACAATCAGCCCCAGCATTTT | CASSPRPDNQPQHF
TRBJ1-1 | NA | TRBV30 | NA | TGTGCCATTGACAGGTTGAACACTGAAGCTTTCTTT | CAIDRLNTEAFF
TRBJ2-1 | NA | TRBV5-1 | NA | TGCGCCAGCAGACGGACCCCTAACAGGGAGGTGTCCTACAATGAGCAGTTCTTC | CASRRTPNREVSYNEQFF
TRBJ1-1 | NA | TRBV11-2 | NA | TGTGCCAGCAGCTTAGGCGCAGGGCCAGTGTCTGAAGCTTTCTTT | CASSLGAGPVSEAFF
TRBJ2-3 | NA | TRBV6-5 | TRBD2 | TGTGCCAGCAGTTACAAGCGGGGGGCCACAGATACGCAGTATTTT | CASSYKRGATDTQYF
TRBJ2-5 | NA | TRBV3-1/TRBV3-2 | TRBD2 | TGTGCCAGCAGCCCAGCGGGGCTGAGAGAGACCCAGTACTTC | CASSPAGLRETQYF
TRBJ1-5 | NA | TRBV19 | TRBD1 | TGTGCCAGTAGTGGGACAGGGTCGAATCAGCCCCAGCATTTT | CASSGTGSNQPQHF
TRBJ2-7 | NA | TRBV10-3 | TRBD1 | TGTGCCATCAGTGAGCGGGACAGGGGGGCCTACGAGCAGTACTTC | CAISERDRGAYEQYF
TRBJ2-1 | NA | TRBV2 | NA | TGTGCCAGCAGTGAAGGGTGGAGGGGGGGCGCGAATGAGCAGTTCTTC | CASSEGWRGGANEQFF
TRBJ2-2 | NA | TRBV24-1 | NA | TGTGCCACCAGTGATTCCAGCCGGGGCTTGTATCAGAACACCGGGGAGCTGTTTTTT | CATSDSSRGLYQNTGELFF
TRBJ2-7 | NA | TRBV18 | NA | TGTGCCAGCTCACGGGGCGGGGTTGCGTACGAGCAGTACTTC | CASSRGGVAYEQYF
TRBJ2-6 | NA | TRBV5-4 | NA | TGTGCCAGCAGCTCACCCAGGGGGGCTGGGGCCAACGTCCTGACTTTC | CASSSPRGAGANVLTF
TRBJ1-6 | NA | TRBV19 | NA | TGTGCCAGTAACCAAGGGGCTCCCAATTCACCCCTCCACTTT | CASNQGAPNSPLHF
TRBJ1-1 | once | TRBV19 | NA | TGTGCCAGTAGTACCGGACCTACAGGGCTCTACACTGAAGCTTTCTTT | CASSTGPTGLYTEAFF
TRBJ1-2 | NA | TRBV11-1 | NA | TGTGCCAGCAGCTTCGATGTGTCGCCAGACTATGGCTACACCTTC | CASSFDVSPDYGYTF
TRBJ2-3 | NA | TRBV9 | TRBD2 | TGTGCCAGCAGCGTAGATATCGGGGGGGCCGGAGATACGCAGTATTTT | CASSVDIGGAGDTQYF
TRBJ1-2 | NA | TRBV4-3 | TRBD1 | TGCGCCAGCAGCCAAGAAGACAGGGTCGCAAACTATGGCTACACCTTC | CASSQEDRVANYGYTF
TRBJ1-3 | NA | TRBV9 | NA | TGTGCCAGCAGTCCCCTAGTCCCTGGAAACACCATATATTTT | CASSPLVPGNTIYF
TRBJ1-2 | NA | TRBV12-3/TRBV12-4 | NA | TGTGCCAGCAGTTTAGAATGGGGTGGCTACACCTTC | CASSLEWGGYTF
TRBJ1-2 | NA | TRBV3-1/TRBV3-2 | NA | TGTGCCAGCAGCCCACAGGGCCGTGGCTACACCTTC | CASSPQGRGYTF
TRBJ2-2 | NA | TRBV2 | NA | TGTGCCAGCAGTCCTCCGACGAACACCGGGGAGCTGTTTTTT | CASSPPTNTGELFF
TRBJ2-3 | NA | TRBV2 | TRBD1 | TGTGCCAGCAGGGGACAGGGGGGATCAGATACGCAGTATTTT | CASRGQGGSDTQYF
TRBJ1-6 | few | TRBV5-1 | NA | TGCGCCAGCAGCTTGTTTAGGGACGACTCACCCCTCCACTTT | CASSLFRDDSPLHF
TRBJ2-2 | NA | TRBV9 | TRBD1 | TGTGCCAGCAGCAGCCACAGGGGGCAGACCGGGGAGCTGTTTTTT | CASSSHRGQTGELFF
TRBJ2-4 | NA | TRBV6-1 | NA | TGTGCCAGCAGTGAAGCGCGGTTAACGGGGAGGTGGAACATTCAGTACTTC | CASSEARLTGRWNIQYF
TRBJ2-1 | NA | TRBV27 | TRBD1 | TGTGCCAGCAGCCCGGGACAGGGGATCGGTGAGCAGTTCTTC | CASSPGQGIGEQFF
TRBJ2-5 | few | TRBV5-4 | NA | TGTGCCAGCAGCTTGGCAGGGGCTCGAGAGACCCAGTACTTC | CASSLAGARETQYF
TRBJ1-2 | NA | TRBV3-1/TRBV3-2 | NA | TGTGCCAGCAGCCAAGACCTCACGGGGTCCTATGGCTACACCTTC | CASSQDLTGSYGYTF
TRBJ2-3 | once | TRBV6-5 | TRBD2 | TGTGCCAGCAGTACTAGCGGGGGGCGAGATACGCAGTATTTT | CASSTSGGRDTQYF
TRBJ1-2 | few | TRBV20-1 | NA | TGCAGTGCTAGTCGAGGGTGGGAGGGTGGCTACACCTTC | CSASRGWEGGYTF
TRBJ2-5 | NA | TRBV24-1 | NA | TGTGCCACCAGTGATGGACACCTCCAAGAGACCCAGTACTTC | CATSDGHLQETQYF
TRBJ1-1 | once | TRBV18 | NA | TGTGCCAGCTCTATTAATCGCGGCAGTCGGGGGGGGAACACTGAAGCTTTCTTT | CASSINRGSRGGNTEAFF
TRBJ1-6 | once | TRBV15 | TRBD1 | TGTGCCACCAGCAGAGGGACAGGGGACAATTCACCCCTCCACTTT | CATSRGTGDNSPLHF
TRBJ2-5 | NA | TRBV7-2 | NA | TGTGCCAGCAGGGCTAGGGGAGAGACCCAGTACTTC | CASRARGETQYF
TRBJ2-3 | NA | TRBV7-9 | TRBD2 | TGTGCCAGCAGCTTAGGGGCTAGCGGGGGGGCGACAGATACGCAGTATTTT | CASSLGASGGATDTQYF
TRBJ1-1 | once | TRBV30 | NA | TGTGCCTGCAGAGGCACTGAAGCTTTCTTT | CACRGTEAFF
TRBJ1-2 | NA | TRBV19 | TRBD1 | TGTGCCAGTAGTACCCCGGGACAGGGGAACTATGGCTACACCTTC | CASSTPGQGNYGYTF
TRBJ1-1 | NA | TRBV5-1 | NA | TGCGCCAGCAGCTTGAGCGTGGACACTGAAGCTTTCTTT | CASSLSVDTEAFF
TRBJ2-3 | NA | TRBV18 | NA | TGTGCCAGCTCACCACGGGGGGACACAGATACGCAGTATTTT | CASSPRGDTDTQYF
TRBJ1-6 | NA | TRBV6-6 | TRBD1 | TGTGCCAGCAGAACCCCACAGGGGGCACTCCACTTT | CASRTPQGALHF
TRBJ2-7 | NA | TRBV30 | NA | TGTGCCTGGAAGACTACACGGGGCCACGGGCAGTACTTC | CAWKTTRGHGQYF
TRBJ2-6 | NA | TRBV29-1 | NA | TGCAGCGTTGACAACCAGGCTAACTCTGGGGCCAACGTCCTGACTTTC | CSVDNQANSGANVLTF
TRBJ2-2 | NA | TRBV7-2 | NA | TGTGCCAGCAGCTTGTTTACAGTTGGAGGAGGAGGGGAGCTGTTTTTT | CASSLFTVGGGGELFF
TRBJ1-1 | NA | TRBV6-4 | TRBD1 | TGTGCCAGCAGTGACTCGACGGTGGGACAGGGTCGGCGAAGGGCGAGAGCTTTCTTT | CASSDSTVGQGRRRARAFF
TRBJ1-1 | many | TRBV6-2/TRBV6-3 | NA | TGTGCCAGCAGTTATGCCCGTACTGAAGCTTTCTTT | CASSYARTEAFF
TRBJ1-3 | NA | TRBV4-1 | TRBD1 | TGCGCCAGCAGCCAAACCGGGACAGTTGCCGGAAACACCATATATTTT | CASSQTGTVAGNTIYF
TRBJ2-6 | NA | TRBV9 | NA | TGTGCCAGCAGCCGACGGTACTCTGGGGCCAACGTCCTGACTTTC | CASSRRYSGANVLTF
TRBJ1-1 | once | TRBV19 | NA | TGTGCCAGTAGTATATTCGCGGGACAGAACACTGAAGCTTTCTTT | CASSIFAGQNTEAFF
TRBJ2-7 | NA | TRBV9 | TRBD1 | TGTGCCAGCAGCCCAGGACAGGGTTTCTACGAGCAGTACTTC | CASSPGQGFYEQYF